The sequence of this TCR beta chain was determined in a study of blood T cell repertoires in COVID-19. Study summary: From T cells, B-cell-depleted T cells, or PBMCs came the material, which was cDNA or gDNA.

The CDR3 covers 17 residues. The J segment lost 0 bases and the V segment lost 2 bases, leaving 3 bases of the junction unmatched. The germline CDR1 and CDR2 sequences are KGHDR and SFDVKD. Generated by immunoSEQ multiplex PCR, the TCRdb table keeps only in-frame clones and is missing some. The repertoire includes 150,000 to 200,000 clones, approximately 90% of them detected once, and around 2.3% sits in the top ten. The sequenced material came from peripheral blood. The chain carries TRBV24-1 and TRBJ2-1; 10 nucleotides align to TRBD2. The origin of this receptor is a man between 65 and 85 years old with active or convalescent COVID-19. The CDR3 DNA is TGTGCCACCAGTGATTCCCCTAGCGGGAGCTCCTACAATGAGCAGTTCTTC. Its translation is CATSDSPSGSSYNEQFF.